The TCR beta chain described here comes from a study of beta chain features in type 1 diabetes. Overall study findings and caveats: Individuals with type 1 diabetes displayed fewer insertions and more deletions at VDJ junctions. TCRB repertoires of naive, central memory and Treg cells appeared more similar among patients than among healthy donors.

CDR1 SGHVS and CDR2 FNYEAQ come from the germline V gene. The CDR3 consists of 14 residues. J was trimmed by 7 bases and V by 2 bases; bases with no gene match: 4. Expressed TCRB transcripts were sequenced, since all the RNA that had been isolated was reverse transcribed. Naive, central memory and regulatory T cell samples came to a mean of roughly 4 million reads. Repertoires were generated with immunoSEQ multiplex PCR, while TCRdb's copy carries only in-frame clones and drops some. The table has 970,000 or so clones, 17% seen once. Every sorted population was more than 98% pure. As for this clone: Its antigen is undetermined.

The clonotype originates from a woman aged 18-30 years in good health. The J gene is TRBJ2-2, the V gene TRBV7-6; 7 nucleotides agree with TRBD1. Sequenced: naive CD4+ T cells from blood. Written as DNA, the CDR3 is TGTGCCAGCAGCTTAAGGGGGCGCGACGGGGAGCTGTTTTTT. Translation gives CASSLRGRDGELFF.